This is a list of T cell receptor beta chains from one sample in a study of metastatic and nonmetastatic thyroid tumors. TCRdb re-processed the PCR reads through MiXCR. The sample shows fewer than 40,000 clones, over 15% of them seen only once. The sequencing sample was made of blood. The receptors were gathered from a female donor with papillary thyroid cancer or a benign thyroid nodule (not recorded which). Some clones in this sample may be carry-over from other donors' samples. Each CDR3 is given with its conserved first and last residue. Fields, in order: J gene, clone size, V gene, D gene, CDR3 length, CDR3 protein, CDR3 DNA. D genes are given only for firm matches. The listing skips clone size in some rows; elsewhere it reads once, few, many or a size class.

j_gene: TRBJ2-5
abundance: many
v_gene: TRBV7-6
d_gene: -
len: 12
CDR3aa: CASSLVVETQYF
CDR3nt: TGTGCCAGCAGCTTAGTGGTTGAGACCCAGTACTTC

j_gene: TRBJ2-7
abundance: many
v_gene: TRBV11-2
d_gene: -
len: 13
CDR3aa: CASSLVWIAEQYF
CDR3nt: TGTGCCAGCAGCTTAGTTTGGATAGCTGAGCAGTACTTC

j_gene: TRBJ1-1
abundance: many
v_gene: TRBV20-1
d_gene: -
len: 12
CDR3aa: CSAPQGDTEAFF
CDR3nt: TGCAGTGCTCCACAGGGAGACACTGAAGCTTTCTTT

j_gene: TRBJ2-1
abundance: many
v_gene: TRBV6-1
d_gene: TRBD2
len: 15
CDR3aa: CASSGGPSGSYEQFF
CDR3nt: TGTGCCAGCAGTGGCGGCCCTAGCGGGAGCTATGAGCAGTTCTTC

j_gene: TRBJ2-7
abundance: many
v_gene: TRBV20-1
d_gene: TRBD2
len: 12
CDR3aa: CSAGLVRYEQYF
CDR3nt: TGCAGTGCCGGACTAGTTCGGTACGAGCAGTACTTC

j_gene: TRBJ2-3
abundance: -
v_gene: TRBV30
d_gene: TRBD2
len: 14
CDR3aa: CAWLLAGGVGTQYF
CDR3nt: TGTGCCTGGCTACTAGCGGGAGGCGTGGGTACGCAGTATTTT

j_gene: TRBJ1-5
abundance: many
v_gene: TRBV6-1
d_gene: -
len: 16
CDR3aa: CASTHEGGLADQPQHF
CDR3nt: TGTGCCAGCACCCATGAGGGGGGTTTGGCGGATCAGCCCCAGCATTTT

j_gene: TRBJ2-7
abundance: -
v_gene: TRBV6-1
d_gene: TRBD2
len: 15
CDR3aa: CASRPVAGHSYEQYF
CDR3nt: TGTGCCAGCAGACCTGTAGCGGGACACTCCTACGAGCAGTACTTC

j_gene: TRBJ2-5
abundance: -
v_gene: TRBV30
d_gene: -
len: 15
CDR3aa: CAWSVKGGGVVTQYF
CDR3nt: TGTGCCTGGAGTGTAAAAGGAGGGGGGGTAGTGACCCAGTACTTC

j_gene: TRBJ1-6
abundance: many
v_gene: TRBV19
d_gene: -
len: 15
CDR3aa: CASTVRSSYNSPLHF
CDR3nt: TGTGCCAGTACGGTCCGAAGCAGCTATAATTCACCCCTCCACTTT

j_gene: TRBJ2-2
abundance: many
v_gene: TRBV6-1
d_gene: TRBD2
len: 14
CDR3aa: CATLLTSQAGELFF
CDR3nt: TGTGCCACCCTCTTGACTAGCCAAGCCGGGGAGCTGTTTTTT

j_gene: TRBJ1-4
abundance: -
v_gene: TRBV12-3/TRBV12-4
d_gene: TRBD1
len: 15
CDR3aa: CASSMQGAGNEKLFF
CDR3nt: TGTGCCAGCAGCATGCAGGGGGCTGGTAATGAAAAACTGTTTTTT

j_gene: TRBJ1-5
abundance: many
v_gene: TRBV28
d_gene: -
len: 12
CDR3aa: CASSFEDQPQHF
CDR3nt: TGTGCCAGCAGTTTTGAAGATCAGCCCCAGCATTTT

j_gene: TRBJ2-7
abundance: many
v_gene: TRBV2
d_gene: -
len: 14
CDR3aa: CALRGQGMLDEQYF
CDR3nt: TGTGCCCTCCGGGGCCAGGGTATGTTAGACGAGCAGTACTTC

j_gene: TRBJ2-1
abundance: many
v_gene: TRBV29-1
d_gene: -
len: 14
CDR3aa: CSVEIPSSYNEQFF
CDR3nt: TGCAGCGTTGAAATCCCGAGCTCCTACAATGAGCAGTTCTTC

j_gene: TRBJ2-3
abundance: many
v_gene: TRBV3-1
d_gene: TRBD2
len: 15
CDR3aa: CASSQEQEGGDTQYF
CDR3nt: TGTGCCAGCAGCCAAGAACAGGAGGGAGGGGATACGCAGTATTTT

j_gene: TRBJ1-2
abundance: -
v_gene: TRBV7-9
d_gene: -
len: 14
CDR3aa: CASSPGQVNYGYTF
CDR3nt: TGTGCCAGCAGCCCGGGACAAGTTAACTATGGCTACACCTTC

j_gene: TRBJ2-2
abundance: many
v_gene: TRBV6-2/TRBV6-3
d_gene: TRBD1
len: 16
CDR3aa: CASNLGQLSGTGELFF
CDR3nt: TGTGCCAGCAACTTGGGACAGCTTAGTGGCACCGGGGAGCTGTTTTTT

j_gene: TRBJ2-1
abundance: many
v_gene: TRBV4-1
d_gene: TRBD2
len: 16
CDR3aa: CASSQGASGIYNEQFF
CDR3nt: TGCGCCAGCAGCCAAGGGGCTAGCGGGATTTACAATGAGCAGTTCTTC

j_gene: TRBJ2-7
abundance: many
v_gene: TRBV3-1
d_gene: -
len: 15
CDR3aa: CASSQDPGRAYEQYF
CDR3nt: TGTGCCAGCAGCCAAGATCCGGGACGGGCCTACGAGCAGTACTTC

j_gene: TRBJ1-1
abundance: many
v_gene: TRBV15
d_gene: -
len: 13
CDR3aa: CATSRDRPTEAFF
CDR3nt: TGTGCCACCAGCAGAGACAGACCCACTGAAGCTTTCTTT

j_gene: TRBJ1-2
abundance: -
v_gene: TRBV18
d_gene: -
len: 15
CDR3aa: CASSPPTRRAGGYTF
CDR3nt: TGTGCCAGCTCACCACCGACGCGGAGGGCTGGCGGCTACACCTTC

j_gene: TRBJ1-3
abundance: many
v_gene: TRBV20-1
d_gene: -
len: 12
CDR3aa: CSALIPGNTIYF
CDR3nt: TGCAGTGCTCTGATACCTGGAAACACCATATATTTT

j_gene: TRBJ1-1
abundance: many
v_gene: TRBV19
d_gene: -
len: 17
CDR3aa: CASSIDVEQGSYTEAFF
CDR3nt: TGTGCCAGTAGTATAGACGTAGAACAGGGAAGCTATACCGAAGCTTTCTTT

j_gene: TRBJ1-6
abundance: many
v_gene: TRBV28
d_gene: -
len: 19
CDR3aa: CASINLPKGPPIGYSPLHF
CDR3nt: TGTGCCAGCATAAACCTACCCAAAGGGCCTCCGATAGGGTATTCACCCCTCCACTTT

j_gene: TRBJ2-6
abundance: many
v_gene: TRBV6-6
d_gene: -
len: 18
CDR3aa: CASSGSGRQSSGANVLTF
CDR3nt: TGTGCCAGCAGCGGGTCGGGGCGGCAGTCCTCTGGGGCCAACGTCCTGACTTTC

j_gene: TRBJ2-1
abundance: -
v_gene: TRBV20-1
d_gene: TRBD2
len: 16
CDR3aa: CSAAGLAWVRGNEQFF
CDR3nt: TGCAGTGCTGCTGGACTAGCGTGGGTCAGGGGGAATGAGCAGTTCTTC

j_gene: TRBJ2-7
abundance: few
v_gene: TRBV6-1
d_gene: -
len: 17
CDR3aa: CASSPTPFDGKTYEQYF
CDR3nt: TGTGCCAGCAGTCCTACTCCTTTCGACGGGAAAACCTACGAGCAGTACTTC

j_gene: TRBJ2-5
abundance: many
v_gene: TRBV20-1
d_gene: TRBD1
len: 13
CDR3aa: CSAGTANQETQYF
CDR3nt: TGCAGTGCTGGGACAGCTAACCAAGAGACCCAGTACTTC

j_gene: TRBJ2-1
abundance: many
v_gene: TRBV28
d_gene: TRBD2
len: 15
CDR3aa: CASSLSGGIHNEQFF
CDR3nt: TGTGCCAGCAGTTTGTCGGGAGGGATTCACAATGAGCAGTTCTTC

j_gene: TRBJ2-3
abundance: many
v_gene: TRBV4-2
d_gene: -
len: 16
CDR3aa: CASSRLLAGITDTQYF
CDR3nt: TGTGCCAGCAGCCGCCTCCTGGCGGGAATCACAGATACGCAGTATTTT

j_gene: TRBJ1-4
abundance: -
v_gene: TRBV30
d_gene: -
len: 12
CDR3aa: CAAIGRGEKLSF
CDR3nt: TGTGCCGCAATAGGCAGAGGTGAAAAACTGTCTTTT

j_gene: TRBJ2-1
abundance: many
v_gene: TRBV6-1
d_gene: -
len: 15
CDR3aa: CASRVFHGAYNEQFF
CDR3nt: TGTGCCAGCAGGGTGTTCCACGGGGCCTACAATGAGCAGTTCTTC

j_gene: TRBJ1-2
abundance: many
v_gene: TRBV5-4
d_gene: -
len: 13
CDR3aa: CASSLGPNYGYTF
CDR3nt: TGTGCCAGCAGCTTGGGGCCCAACTATGGCTACACCTTC

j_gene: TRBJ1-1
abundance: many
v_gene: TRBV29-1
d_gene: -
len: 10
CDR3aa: CSGAAGEAFF
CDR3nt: TGCAGCGGGGCGGCAGGAGAAGCTTTCTTT

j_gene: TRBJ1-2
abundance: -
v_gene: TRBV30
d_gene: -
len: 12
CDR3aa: CAWSFIRPAVTF
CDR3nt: TGTGCCTGGAGCTTCATCCGACCGGCAGTCACCTTC

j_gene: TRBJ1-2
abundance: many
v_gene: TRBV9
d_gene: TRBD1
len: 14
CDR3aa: CASSGDREGYGYTF
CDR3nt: TGTGCCAGCAGCGGAGACAGGGAGGGCTATGGCTACACCTTC

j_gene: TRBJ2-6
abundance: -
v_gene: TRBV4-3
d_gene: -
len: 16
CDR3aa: CASSQERGSGANVLTF
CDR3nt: TGCGCCAGCAGCCAAGAACGGGGGTCTGGGGCCAACGTCCTGACTTTC

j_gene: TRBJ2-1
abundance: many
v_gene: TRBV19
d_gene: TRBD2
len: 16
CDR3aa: CASSQIAGVSYNEQFF
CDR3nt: TGTGCCAGTTCCCAGATAGCGGGAGTCTCCTACAATGAGCAGTTCTTC

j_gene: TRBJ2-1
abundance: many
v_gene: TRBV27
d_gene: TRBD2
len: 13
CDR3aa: CASSTLAVGGQFF
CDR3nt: TGTGCCAGCAGTACGCTAGCGGTCGGGGGGCAGTTCTTC

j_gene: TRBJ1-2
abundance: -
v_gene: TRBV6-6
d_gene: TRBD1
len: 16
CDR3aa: CASSYIRTGGDYGHTF
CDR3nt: TGTGCCAGCAGTTACATACGGACAGGGGGGGACTATGGCCACACCTTC

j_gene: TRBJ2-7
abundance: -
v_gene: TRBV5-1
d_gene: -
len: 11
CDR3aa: CASSFVCEQYF
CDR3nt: TGCGCCAGCAGCTTCGTCTGCGAGCAGTACTTC

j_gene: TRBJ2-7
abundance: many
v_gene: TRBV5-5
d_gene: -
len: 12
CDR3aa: CASSLVAYEQYF
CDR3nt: TGTGCCAGCAGCTTGGTTGCCTACGAGCAGTACTTC

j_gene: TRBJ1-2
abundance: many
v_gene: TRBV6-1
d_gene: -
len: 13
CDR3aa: CAATGSDSYGYTF
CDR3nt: TGTGCCGCCACAGGGTCGGACAGTTATGGCTACACCTTC

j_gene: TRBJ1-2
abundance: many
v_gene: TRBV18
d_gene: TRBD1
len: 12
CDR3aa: CASSPGTVYYTF
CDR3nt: TGTGCCAGCTCACCGGGGACAGTTTACTACACCTTC

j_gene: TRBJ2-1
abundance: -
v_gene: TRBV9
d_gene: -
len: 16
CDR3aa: CASSVDRERRGNYQFF
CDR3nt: TGTGCCAGCAGCGTAGACCGGGAGAGACGGGGCAATTATCAGTTCTTC

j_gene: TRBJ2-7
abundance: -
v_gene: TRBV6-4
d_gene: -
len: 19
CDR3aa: CASSAFGSSLGLRVGEQYF
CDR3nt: TGTGCCAGCAGTGCCTTTGGTTCCAGCCTCGGGCTCCGCGTCGGCGAGCAGTACTTC

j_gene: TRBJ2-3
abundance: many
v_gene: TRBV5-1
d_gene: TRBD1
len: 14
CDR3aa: CASSLGQGTNTQYF
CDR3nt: TGTGCCAGCAGCTTGGGACAGGGGACGAATACGCAGTATTTT

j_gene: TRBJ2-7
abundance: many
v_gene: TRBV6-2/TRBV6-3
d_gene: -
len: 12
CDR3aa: CASSAQVYEQYF
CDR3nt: TGTGCCAGCAGTGCACAGGTCTACGAGCAGTACTTC

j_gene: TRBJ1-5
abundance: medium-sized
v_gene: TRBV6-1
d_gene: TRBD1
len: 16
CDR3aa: CASSVEVGQGAEAQHF
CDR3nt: TGTGCCAGCAGTGTGGAGGTTGGACAGGGGGCGGAGGCCCAGCATTTT

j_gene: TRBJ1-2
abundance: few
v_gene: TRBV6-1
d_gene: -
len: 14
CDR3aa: CASSEGDGGYGYTF
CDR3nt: TGTGCCAGCAGTGAAGGAGACGGAGGCTATGGCTACACCTTC

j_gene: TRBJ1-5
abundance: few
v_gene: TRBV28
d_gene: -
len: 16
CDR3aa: CASSQPAGGLPYTQHF
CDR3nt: TGTGCCAGCAGTCAACCAGCGGGAGGTCTGCCATATACGCAGCATTTT

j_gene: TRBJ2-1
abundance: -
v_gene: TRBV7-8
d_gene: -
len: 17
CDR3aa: CASSLLTAGTWGNEQFF
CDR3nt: TGTGCCAGCAGCCTACTCACGGCCGGGACCTGGGGGAATGAGCAGTTCTTC

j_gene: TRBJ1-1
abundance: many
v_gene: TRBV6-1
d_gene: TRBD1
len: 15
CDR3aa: CASIPQGGQGTEAFF
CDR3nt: TGTGCCAGCATCCCACAGGGGGGACAGGGCACTGAAGCTTTCTTT

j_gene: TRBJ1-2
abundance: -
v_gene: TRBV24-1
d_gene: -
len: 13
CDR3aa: CATSDGGNYGYTF
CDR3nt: TGTGCCACCAGTGATGGGGGGAACTATGGCTACACCTTC

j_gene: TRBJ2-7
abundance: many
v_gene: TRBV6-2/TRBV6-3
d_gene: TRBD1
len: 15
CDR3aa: CASRPAGTGIHEQYF
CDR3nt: TGTGCCAGCAGACCCGCCGGGACAGGGATCCACGAGCAGTACTTC

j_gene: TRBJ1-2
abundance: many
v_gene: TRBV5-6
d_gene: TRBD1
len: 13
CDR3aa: CASSQGQSYGYTF
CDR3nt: TGTGCCAGCAGCCAGGGACAGAGCTATGGCTACACCTTC

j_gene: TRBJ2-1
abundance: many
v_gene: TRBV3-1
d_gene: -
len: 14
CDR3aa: CASSQRGPYNEQFF
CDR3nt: TGTGCCAGCAGCCAACGGGGACCTTACAATGAGCAGTTCTTC

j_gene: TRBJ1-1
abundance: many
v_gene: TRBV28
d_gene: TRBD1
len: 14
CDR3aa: CASSSGQENTEAFF
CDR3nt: TGTGCCAGCAGTTCGGGACAGGAGAACACTGAAGCTTTCTTT

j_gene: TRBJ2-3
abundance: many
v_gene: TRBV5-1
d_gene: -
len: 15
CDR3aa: CASSLASMGVDTQYF
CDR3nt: TGCGCCAGCAGCTTGGCCTCGATGGGGGTTGATACGCAGTATTTT